This T cell receptor beta chain is from a study of TIL therapy for anti-PD-1-resistant metastatic lung cancer. Remarks on this clone: The same CDR3 can be traced to other DNA sequences in this sample.

Time point denoted: pre-treatment sample, taken before nivolumab and TIL therapy. This was the immunoSEQ v3 assay. Survey-level samples got around 2.1 million read pairs; deep-level samples got about 5-6.5 million. Assay used: immunoSEQ multiplex PCR; TCRdb lists only in-frame clones, some missing. Here the sample spans tens of thousands of clones, 79% being singletons. CDR1 is MNHEY, CDR2 SVGAGI, per germline. The CDR3 is 15 residues long. The V and J ends lost 2 bases and 0 bases respectively, with 7 bases between them. This chain uses TRBV6-5 with TRBJ1-4; D perhaps matches TRBD1 (5 bases). Sequenced material: blood, taken at baseline. This sequence originates from an older man with non-small cell lung cancer. In DNA, the CDR3 is TGTGCCAGCAGTTACGGGGGGGCAACTAATGAAAAACTGTTTTTT. Its protein is CASSYGGATNEKLFF.